This T cell receptor beta chain appears in the sequencing data of a study of CD8+ T cells in alopecia areata. For this clone: Antigen unknown.

The CDR3 runs to 18 residues. Deletions cut 1 base from V and 0 bases from J, with 16 bases between. Germline V gene lookup returns CDR1 LGHNA and CDR2 YNFKEQ. Cell sorting on a FACSAria was used to separate CD4+ and CD8+ T cells from the PBMCs. General study findings and limits: Higher clonality and more expanded CD8+ clones appeared in lesional than normal scalp.

Sequencing templates came from extracted RNA that was reverse transcribed into cDNA. Data came from immunoSEQ multiplex PCR; TCRdb stores just in-frame clones and leaves some out. The table includes about 100,000 clones, roughly 59% detected once. The sequenced material came from CD8+ T cells sorted from blood. The gene calls are TRBV4-2 and TRBJ1-3; D unclear. This TCR came from a human donor in good health. CDR3 nucleotide sequence: TGTGCCAGCAGCCAAGGGACTCGGACTGAGAGCTCTGGAAACACCATATATTTT. Translation: CASSQGTRTESSGNTIYF.